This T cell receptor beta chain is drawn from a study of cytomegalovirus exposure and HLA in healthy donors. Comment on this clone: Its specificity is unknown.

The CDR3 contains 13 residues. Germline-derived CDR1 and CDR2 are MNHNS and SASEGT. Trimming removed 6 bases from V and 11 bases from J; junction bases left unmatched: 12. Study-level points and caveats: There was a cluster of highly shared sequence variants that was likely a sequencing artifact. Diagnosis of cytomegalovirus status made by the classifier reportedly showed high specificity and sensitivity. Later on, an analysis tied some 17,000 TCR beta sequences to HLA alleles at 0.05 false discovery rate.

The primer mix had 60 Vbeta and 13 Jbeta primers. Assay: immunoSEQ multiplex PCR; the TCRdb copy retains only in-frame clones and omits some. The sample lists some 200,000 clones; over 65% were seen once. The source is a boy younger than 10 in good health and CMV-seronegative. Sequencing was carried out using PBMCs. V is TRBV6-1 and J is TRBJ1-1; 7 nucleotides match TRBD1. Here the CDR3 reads CASRRDRVRYAFF. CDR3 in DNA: TGTGCCAGCAGGCGAGACAGGGTTAGGTATGCTTTCTTT.